This T cell receptor beta chain was obtained from a study of technical replicates of blood from a handful of donors. The table came from immunoSEQ multiplex PCR; TCRdb's copy has only in-frame clones and leaves some out. The table has some 87,000 clones, 90% to 95% seen once. This receptor was taken from a human donor in good health. Sequencing used T cells isolated from PBMCs.

The CDR3 protein is CASSWTVNTEAFF. The CDR3 DNA reads TGTGCCAGCAGCTGGACAGTGAACACTGAAGCTTTCTTT. The J gene is TRBJ1-1, the V gene TRBV11-3, with D possibly TRBD1 on 6 matching bases. The V end lost 4 bases, the J end lost 0 bases, and 6 bases lay between the germline ends. The germline gives CDR1 SGHNT, CDR2 YENEEA. This CDR3 has 13 residues.